A single sample is the source of the 7 T cell receptor beta chains below, sequenced in a study of cytomegalovirus exposure and HLA in healthy donors. Primers included in the PCR were 60 Vbeta and 13 Jbeta primers. TCRdb's table, derived via immunoSEQ multiplex PCR, lists solely in-frame clones and lacks some. The sample carries 130,000 or so clones, roughly four fifths recorded once. The sequenced sample consisted of PBMCs. These receptors all come from a man in his late teens or twenties in good health and CMV-seropositive.

The chain joins TRBV4-1 to TRBJ1-5, with a tentative D call TRBD1 (5 bases). Per the germline V gene, CDR1 is MGHRA and CDR2 is YSYEKL. Trimming took off 0 bases at V and 6 bases at J, with 18 bases between the two ends. There are 17 residues in the CDR3. CDR3 sequence: CASSQDEERRTRQPQHF. CDR3 DNA sequence: TGCGCCAGCAGCCAAGACGAGGAAAGACGGACACGTCAGCCCCAGCATTTT.

This clone was detected a few times. This sequence joins TRBV4-1 and TRBJ2-7; possibly TRBD1 for D (6 bases). Germline V lookup: CDR1 MGHRA, CDR2 YSYEKL. Trimming shortened V by 1 base and J by 3 bases, and 13 bases separated the two germline ends. This CDR3 is 15 amino acids long. The CDR3 DNA is TGCGCCAGCAGCCAAGTCCTACTACAGGGCTACGAGCAGTACTTC. Amino acids: CASSQVLLQGYEQYF.

V gene TRBV27 combines with J gene TRBJ2-7, with TRBD2 matching 7 bases. CDR1 and CDR2 (germline): MNHEY, SMNVEV (reference sequence). J was trimmed by 3 bases and V by 3 bases; bases with no gene match: 5. CDR3 size: 14 residues. CDR3 residues: CASSFTRESYEQYF. DNA of the CDR3: TGTGCCAGCAGTTTTACGCGGGAGAGCTACGAGCAGTACTTC.

J is TRBJ2-7 and V is TRBV14; perhaps TRBD1 as D (5 bases). The V and J ends lost 2 bases and 4 bases respectively, with 12 bases between them. In germline, CDR1 is SGHDN, CDR2 FVKESK. The length of the CDR3 is 14 residues. CDR3 DNA sequence: TGTGCCAGCAGCCAATTTGACAGCTTATACGAGCAGTACTTC. This sequence encodes CASSQFDSLYEQYF.

The chain joins TRBV5-1 to TRBJ1-2; TRBD1 might be the D (5 bases). V lost 5 bases and J 3 bases, leaving 14 bases between the germline ends. Germline loops: CDR1 SGHRS, CDR2 YFSETQ. CDR3 length equals 14 residues. The CDR3 is CASRAPGLDYGYTF. Written as DNA, the CDR3 is TGCGCCAGCAGGGCCCCGGGACTGGACTATGGCTACACCTTC. The full variable domain, its missing parts supplied by reference TRBV5-1 and TRBJ1-2, is KAGVTQTPRYLIKTRGQQVTLSCSPISGHRSVSWYQQTPGQGLQFLFEYFSETQRNKGNFPGRFSGRQFSNSRSEMNVSTLELGDSALYLCASRAPGLDYGYTFGSGTRLTVV.

In its sample, this clone was seen once. The genes are TRBV29-1 and TRBJ2-7; 13 positions match TRBD2. This CDR3 comprises 18 residues. Trimming removed 0 bases from V and 4 bases from J; junction bases left unmatched: 12. Germline CDR1 and CDR2: SQVTM and ANQGSEA. The CDR3 sequence is CSVEERELGLAGAYEQYF. The CDR3 DNA is TGCAGCGTTGAAGAAAGAGAGCTTGGACTAGCGGGAGCTTACGAGCAGTACTTC.

The rearrangement links TRBV10-3 to TRBJ2-5; maybe TRBD1 (5 bases). This CDR3 is built from 16 residues. V dropped 6 bases and J dropped 3 bases, with 20 bases sitting between them. Germline CDR1 reads ENHRY; CDR2 reads SYGVKD. CDR3 protein: CAISPSRGSREETQYF. CDR3 coding DNA: TGTGCCATCAGCCCGAGTAGGGGTAGCAGGGAAGAGACCCAGTACTTC.